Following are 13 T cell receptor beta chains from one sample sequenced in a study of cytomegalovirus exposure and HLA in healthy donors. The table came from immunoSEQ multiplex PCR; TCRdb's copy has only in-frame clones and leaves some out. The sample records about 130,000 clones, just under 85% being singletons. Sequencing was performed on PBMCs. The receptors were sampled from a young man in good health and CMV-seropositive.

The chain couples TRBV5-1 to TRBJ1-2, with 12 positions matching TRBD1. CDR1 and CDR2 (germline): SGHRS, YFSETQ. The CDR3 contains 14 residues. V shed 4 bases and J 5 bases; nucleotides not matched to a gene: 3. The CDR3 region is CASSAGQGAYGYTF. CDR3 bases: TGCGCCAGCAGCGCGGGACAGGGGGCTTATGGCTACACCTTC.

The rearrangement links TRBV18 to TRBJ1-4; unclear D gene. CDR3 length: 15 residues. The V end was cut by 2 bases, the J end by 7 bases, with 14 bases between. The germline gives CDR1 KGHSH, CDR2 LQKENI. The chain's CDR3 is CASSPGSTAGEKLFF. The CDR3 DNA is TGTGCCAGCTCACCAGGCAGTACCGCGGGTGAAAAACTGTTTTTT. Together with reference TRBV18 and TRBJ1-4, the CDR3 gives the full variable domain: NAGVMQNPRHLVRRRGQEARLRCSPMKGHSHVYWYRQLPEEGLKFMVYLQKENIIDESGMPKERFSAEFPKEGPSILRIQQVVRGDSAAYFCASSPGSTAGEKLFFGSGTQLSVL.

CDR3 residues: CATSRDRTRNYEQYF. The CDR3 bases are TGTGCCACCAGCAGAGACAGAACTAGGAACTACGAGCAGTACTTC. The chain links TRBV15 to TRBJ2-7, with D possibly being TRBD2 (5 bases). The V end lost 0 bases, the J end lost 3 bases, and 12 bases lay between the germline ends. This CDR3 region has 15 residues. From germline, CDR1 is LNHNV and CDR2 YYDKDF (reference sequence). Complete variable domain (other parts from reference TRBV15 and TRBJ2-7): DAMVIQNPRYQVTQFGKPVTLSCSQTLNHNVMYWYQQKSSQAPKLLFHYYDKDFNNEADTPDNFQSRRPNTSFCFLDIRSPGLGDTAMYLCATSRDRTRNYEQYFGPGTRLTVT.

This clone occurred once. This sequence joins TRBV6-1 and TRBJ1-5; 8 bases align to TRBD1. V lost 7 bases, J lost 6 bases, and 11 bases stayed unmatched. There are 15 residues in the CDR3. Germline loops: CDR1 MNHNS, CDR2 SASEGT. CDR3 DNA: TGTGCCAGCAAACCTACAGGGGGTGCCGTTCAGCCCCAGCATTTT. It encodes CASKPTGGAVQPQHF.

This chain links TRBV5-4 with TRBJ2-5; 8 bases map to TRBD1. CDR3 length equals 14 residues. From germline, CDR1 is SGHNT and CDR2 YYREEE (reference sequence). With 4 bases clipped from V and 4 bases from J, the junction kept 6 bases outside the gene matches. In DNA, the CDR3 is TGTGCCAGCAGCAACAGGGGGTCGGTAGAGACCCAGTACTTC. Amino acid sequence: CASSNRGSVETQYF.

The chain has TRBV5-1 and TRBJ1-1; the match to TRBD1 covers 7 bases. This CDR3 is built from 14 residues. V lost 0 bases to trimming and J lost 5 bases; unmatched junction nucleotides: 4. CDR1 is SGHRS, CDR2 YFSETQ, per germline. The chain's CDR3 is CASSLEQGRTEAFF. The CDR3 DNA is TGCGCCAGCAGCTTGGAACAGGGGCGGACTGAAGCTTTCTTT.

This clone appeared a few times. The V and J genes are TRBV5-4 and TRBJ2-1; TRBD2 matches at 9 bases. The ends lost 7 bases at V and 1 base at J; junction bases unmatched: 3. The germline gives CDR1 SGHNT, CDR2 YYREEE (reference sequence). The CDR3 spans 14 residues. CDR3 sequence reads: CASRLAGSYNEQFF. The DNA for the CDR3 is TGTGCCAGCCGGCTAGCGGGGTCCTACAATGAGCAGTTCTTC.

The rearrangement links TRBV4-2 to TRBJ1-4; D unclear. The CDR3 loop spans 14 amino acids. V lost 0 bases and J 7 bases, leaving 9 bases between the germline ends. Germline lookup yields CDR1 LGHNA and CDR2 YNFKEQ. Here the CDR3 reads CASSQDWRSEKLFF. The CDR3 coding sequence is TGTGCCAGCAGCCAAGATTGGAGGTCTGAAAAACTGTTTTTT.

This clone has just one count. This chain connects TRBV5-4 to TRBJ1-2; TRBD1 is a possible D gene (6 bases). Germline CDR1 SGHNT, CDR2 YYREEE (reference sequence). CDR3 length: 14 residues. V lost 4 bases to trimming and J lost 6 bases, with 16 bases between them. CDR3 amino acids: CASSPPQGQDGYTF. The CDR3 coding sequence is TGTGCCAGCAGCCCACCCCAGGGGCAGGATGGCTACACCTTC.

The CDR3: CASRGRDTEAFF. The CDR3 nucleotides read TGCGCCAGCAGAGGCAGGGACACTGAAGCTTTCTTT. The J gene is TRBJ1-1, the V gene TRBV5-1; possibly TRBD1 for D (5 bases). CDR1 is SGHRS, CDR2 YFSETQ, per germline. The CDR3 is made up of 12 amino acids. Between the trimmed V and J ends, which lost 5 bases and 3 bases, there was a span of 8 bases.

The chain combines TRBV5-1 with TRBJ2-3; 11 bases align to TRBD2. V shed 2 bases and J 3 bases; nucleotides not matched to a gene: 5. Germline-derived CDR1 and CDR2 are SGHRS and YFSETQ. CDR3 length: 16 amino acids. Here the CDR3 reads CASSFSGRAETDTQYF. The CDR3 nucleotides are TGCGCCAGCAGCTTTAGCGGGAGGGCCGAAACAGATACGCAGTATTTT.

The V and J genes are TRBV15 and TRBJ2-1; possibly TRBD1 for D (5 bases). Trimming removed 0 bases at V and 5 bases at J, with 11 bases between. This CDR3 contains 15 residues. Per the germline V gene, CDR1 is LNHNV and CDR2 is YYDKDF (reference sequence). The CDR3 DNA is TGTGCCACCAGCAGAGATGGGGCAAGCCACAATGAGCAGTTCTTC. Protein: CATSRDGASHNEQFF.

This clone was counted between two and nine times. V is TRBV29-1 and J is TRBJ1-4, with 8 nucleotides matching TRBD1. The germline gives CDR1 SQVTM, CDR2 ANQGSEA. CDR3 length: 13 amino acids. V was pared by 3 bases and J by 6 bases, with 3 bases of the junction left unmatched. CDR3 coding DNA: TGCAGCGTTGAGGTGACAGGGGATGAAAAACTGTTTTTT. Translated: CSVEVTGDEKLFF.